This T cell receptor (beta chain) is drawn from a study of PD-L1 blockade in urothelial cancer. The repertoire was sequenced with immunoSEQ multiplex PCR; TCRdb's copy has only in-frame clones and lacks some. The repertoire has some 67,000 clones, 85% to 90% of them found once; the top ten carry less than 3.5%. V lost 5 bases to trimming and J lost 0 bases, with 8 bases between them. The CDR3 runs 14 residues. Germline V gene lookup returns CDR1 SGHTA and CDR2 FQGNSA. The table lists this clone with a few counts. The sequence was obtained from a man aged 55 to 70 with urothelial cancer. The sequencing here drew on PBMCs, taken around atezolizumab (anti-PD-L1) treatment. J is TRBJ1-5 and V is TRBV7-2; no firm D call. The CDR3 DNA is TGTGCCAGCAGCCCATCGGGTAGCAATCAGCCCCAGCATTTT. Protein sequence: CASSPSGSNQPQHF.